A selection of T cell receptor beta chains follows, all from one sample in a study of T cells in localized non-small cell lung cancer. Profiling relied on immunoSEQ multiplex PCR, and the TCRdb table lists in-frame clones only, not all of them. The profile covers 2,000 to 2,500 clones, with 23% appearing a single time and about 7.2% taken by the ten largest. The sample in question was lung tumor tissue, obtained before any cancer treatment. Receptors were obtained from a man aged 40 to 69 with stage III lung adenocarcinoma. Each CDR3 is given with its conserved first and last residue. A D gene is named only where the DNA matches it firmly. Where a row states a size, it is once, few, many or the class of an expanded clone; other rows omit it.

j_call v_call clone_size d_call cdr3_aa cdr3_nt
TRBJ2-1 TRBV11-3 few TRBD2 CASSLGLAGESEQFF TGTGCCAGCAGCTTGGGACTAGCGGGAGAAAGTGAGCAGTTCTTC
TRBJ2-1 TRBV18 few - CASWGRGFNEQFF TGTGCCAGCTGGGGCCGGGGTTTCAATGAGCAGTTCTTC
TRBJ2-2 TRBV9 few TRBD2 CASSPQWGGNTGELFF TGTGCCAGCAGCCCCCAATGGGGGGGGAACACCGGGGAGCTGTTTTTT
TRBJ1-4 TRBV15 - - CATSSDRRYNEKLFF TGTGCCACCAGCAGTGACAGGCGGTATAATGAAAAACTGTTTTTT
TRBJ2-7 TRBV18 - - CASSPASALSSYEQYF TGTGCCAGCTCACCCGCCTCGGCCCTGAGCTCCTACGAGCAGTACTTC
TRBJ2-1 TRBV25-1 - - CASSNPGGGEQFF TGTGCCAGCAGTAACCCCGGTGGTGGTGAGCAGTTCTTC
TRBJ2-3 TRBV19 few TRBD1 CASSIVWDRGTDTQYF TGTGCCAGTAGTATAGTGTGGGACAGGGGGACGGATACGCAGTATTTT
TRBJ2-7 TRBV9 few - CASSVGATPMGEQYF TGTGCCAGCAGCGTTGGAGCCACCCCAATGGGAGAGCAGTACTTC
TRBJ2-7 TRBV28 few TRBD1 CASSLGTGGLVEQYF TGTGCCAGCAGTTTAGGTACAGGGGGCTTGGTCGAGCAGTACTTC
TRBJ2-1 TRBV11-1 - TRBD1 CASSPRDSSYNEQFF TGTGCCAGCAGCCCACGGGACAGCTCCTACAATGAGCAGTTCTTC
TRBJ2-3 TRBV27 - - CASSPRINPGITQYF TGTGCCAGCAGTCCCCGGATAAACCCAGGCATTACGCAGTATTTT
TRBJ1-5 TRBV19 - TRBD1 CASSTDRGLSQPQHF TGTGCCAGTAGTACGGACAGGGGGTTGAGTCAGCCCCAGCATTTT
TRBJ1-2 TRBV6-8 - TRBD1 CASSVDPGQGLNYGYTF TGTGCCAGCAGTGTGGACCCGGGACAGGGTCTTAACTATGGCTACACCTTC
TRBJ2-2 TRBV7-5 few - CASSLLGSDTGELFF TGTGCCAGCAGCTTGTTGGGGTCTGACACCGGGGAGCTGTTTTTT
TRBJ1-5 TRBV18 - - CASSPTVRRQPQHF TGTGCCAGCTCACCGACAGTTCGGAGGCAGCCCCAGCATTTT
TRBJ2-2 TRBV11-3 few TRBD1 CASNLQGAHGTGELFF TGTGCCAGCAACTTACAGGGGGCGCACGGCACCGGGGAGCTGTTTTTT
TRBJ2-7 TRBV10-3 few TRBD1 CAISESGQTYEQYF TGTGCCATCAGTGAGTCGGGACAGACCTACGAGCAGTACTTC
TRBJ2-3 TRBV9 few - CASSELGMGTDTQYF TGTGCCAGCAGTGAACTGGGGATGGGCACAGATACGCAGTATTTT
TRBJ2-3 TRBV5-1 - - CASSLSGLTDTQYF TGCGCCAGCAGCCTATCCGGGTTGACAGATACGCAGTATTTT
TRBJ2-2 TRBV1 medium-sized - CASSQDLGSGGSGELFF TGCGCCAGCAGCCAAGATCTGGGGTCCGGTGGATCCGGGGAGCTGTTTTTT
TRBJ2-1 TRBV7-1 few - CASRRGLGGEQFF TGTGCCAGCCGGAGAGGGCTGGGTGGTGAGCAGTTCTTC
TRBJ1-2 TRBV9 medium-sized - CASSFGGAGGYTF TGTGCCAGCAGTTTTGGGGGCGCAGGTGGCTACACCTTC
TRBJ1-2 TRBV6-8 medium-sized - CASRRRNRGDYGYTF TGTGCCAGCAGGCGCCGGAACCGAGGGGACTATGGCTACACCTTC
TRBJ1-2 TRBV11-3 medium-sized TRBD1 CASSQSGTGPYGYTF TGTGCCAGCAGCCAATCCGGGACAGGGCCCTATGGCTACACCTTC
TRBJ1-2 TRBV12-5 - - CASGPQWTPNYGYTF TGTGCTAGTGGTCCCCAATGGACACCTAACTATGGCTACACCTTC
TRBJ1-1 TRBV5-1 - - CASSFGGIVTEAFF TGCGCCAGCAGCTTTGGAGGGATTGTGACTGAAGCTTTCTTT
TRBJ2-4 TRBV11-3 few - CASSLLDTGSAKNIQYF TGTGCCAGCAGCTTGTTAGATACAGGGTCGGCCAAAAACATTCAGTACTTC
TRBJ1-1 TRBV29-1 - - CSAEAGMATEAFF TGCAGCGCCGAGGCGGGGATGGCAACTGAAGCTTTCTTT
TRBJ2-7 TRBV18 - TRBD2 CASSPPGLAGEQYF TGTGCCAGCTCACCGCCGGGACTAGCGGGCGAGCAGTACTTC
TRBJ1-6 TRBV19 - - CASSRGPDNSPLHF TGTGCCAGTTCGAGGGGCCCCGATAATTCACCCCTCCACTTT
TRBJ2-3 TRBV11-3 few - CASSSGYLTTDTQYF TGTGCCAGCAGCTCCGGTTATCTAACCACAGATACGCAGTATTTT
TRBJ1-1 TRBV10-2 few TRBD1 CASAQGYTEAFF TGCGCCAGCGCACAGGGGTACACTGAAGCTTTCTTT
TRBJ1-1 TRBV11-3 - - CASSHFVVGGTEAFF TGTGCCAGCAGCCATTTCGTCGTTGGCGGCACTGAAGCTTTCTTT
TRBJ2-1 TRBV1 few - CASRVAGTGNEQFF TGCGCCAGCCGCGTAGCGGGAACCGGGAATGAGCAGTTCTTC
TRBJ1-2 TRBV6-8 - - CASRGDSSRLGYTF TGTGCCAGCAGGGGCGACAGTTCCCGTCTTGGCTACACCTTC
TRBJ2-7 TRBV19 - - CASSIDRDITYEQYF TGTGCCAGTAGTATAGACAGAGATATTACCTACGAGCAGTACTTC
TRBJ2-5 TRBV6-8 medium-sized TRBD1 CASSLGTGGETQYF TGTGCCAGCAGTCTTGGGACAGGGGGAGAGACCCAGTACTTC
TRBJ2-5 TRBV18 - - CASSPQSQSQETQYF TGTGCCAGCTCACCCCAATCACAAAGCCAAGAGACCCAGTACTTC
TRBJ2-1 TRBV29-1 - - CSVEGGGVAYNEQFF TGCAGCGTTGAAGGGGGCGGGGTGGCCTACAATGAGCAGTTCTTC
TRBJ2-5 TRBV6-9 - - CASSEQGVETQYF TGTGCCAGCAGTGAGCAGGGTGTGGAGACCCAGTACTTC
TRBJ2-2 TRBV11-3 few TRBD2 CASSLLAGANTGELFF TGTGCCAGCAGCTTACTAGCGGGGGCGAACACCGGGGAGCTGTTTTTT
TRBJ1-2 TRBV11-3 - - CASSPGGGREVNGYTF TGTGCCAGCAGCCCCGGGGGCGGCAGGGAAGTAAACGGCTACACCTTC
TRBJ2-2 TRBV30 few TRBD1 CAWSPGQGRGGELFF TGTGCCTGGAGCCCGGGACAGGGGAGGGGCGGGGAGCTGTTTTTT
TRBJ2-1 TRBV14 few TRBD2 CASSTLGGRAWNEQFF TGTGCCAGCAGCACCCTAGGCGGGAGGGCATGGAATGAGCAGTTCTTC
TRBJ1-1 TRBV6-8 few - CASSENGGVSTEAFF TGTGCCAGCAGTGAGAACGGGGGGGTTAGCACTGAAGCTTTCTTT
TRBJ1-5 TRBV18 - - CASSPLGPGNGMSNQPQHF TGTGCCAGCTCACCACTTGGGCCAGGGAATGGAATGAGCAATCAGCCCCAGCATTTT
TRBJ2-1 TRBV12-5 - - CASGLPGDGEFF TGTGCTAGTGGTTTGCCCGGGGACGGGGAGTTCTTC
TRBJ1-1 TRBV5-1 - TRBD1 CASSLMGQGLNTEAFF TGCGCCAGCAGCTTGATGGGACAGGGGTTGAACACTGAAGCTTTCTTT
TRBJ2-7 TRBV6-8 - - CASSPTRGRSSYEQYF TGTGCCAGCAGCCCAACTCGTGGCAGGAGCTCCTACGAGCAGTACTTC
TRBJ1-2 TRBV6-8 few - CASSARTVSNYGYTF TGTGCCAGCAGTGCCAGGACTGTTTCTAACTATGGCTACACCTTC
TRBJ1-1 TRBV11-3 few TRBD1 CASSWGQVTVGTEAFF TGTGCCAGCAGCTGGGGACAGGTAACGGTGGGCACTGAAGCTTTCTTT
TRBJ2-5 TRBV6-1 medium-sized - CASSEAFQGWETQYF TGTGCCAGCAGTGAAGCATTTCAGGGGTGGGAGACCCAGTACTTC